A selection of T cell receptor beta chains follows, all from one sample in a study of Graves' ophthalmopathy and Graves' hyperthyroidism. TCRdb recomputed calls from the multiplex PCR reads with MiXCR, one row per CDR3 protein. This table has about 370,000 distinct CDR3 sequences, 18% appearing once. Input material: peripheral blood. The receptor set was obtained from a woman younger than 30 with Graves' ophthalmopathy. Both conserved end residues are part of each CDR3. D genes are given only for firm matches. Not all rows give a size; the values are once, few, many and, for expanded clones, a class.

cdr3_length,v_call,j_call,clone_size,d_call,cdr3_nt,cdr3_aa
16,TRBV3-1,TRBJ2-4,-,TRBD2,TGTGCCAGCAGCCCTCTAGCGGGGGGCCCTACGGACATTCAGTACTTC,CASSPLAGGPTDIQYF
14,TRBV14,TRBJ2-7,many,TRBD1,TGTGCCAGCAGCCACTCGGGACAGAGCTACGAGCAGTACTTC,CASSHSGQSYEQYF
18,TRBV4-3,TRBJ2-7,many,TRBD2,TGCGCCAGCAGCCAAGATCGATCCCTCAGCGGGGTAACCTACGAGCAGTACTTC,CASSQDRSLSGVTYEQYF
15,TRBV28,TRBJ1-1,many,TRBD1,TGTGCCAGCAGTTTATTCGGGACAGGGGGCACTGAAGCTTTCTTT,CASSLFGTGGTEAFF
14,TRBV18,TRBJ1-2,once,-,TGTGCCAGCTCAACTAGACAGGAGAACTATGGCTACACCTTC,CASSTRQENYGYTF
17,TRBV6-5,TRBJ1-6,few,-,TGTGCCAGCAGTTACGACGCCGGGAGCTCCTATAATTCACCCCTCCACTTT,CASSYDAGSSYNSPLHF
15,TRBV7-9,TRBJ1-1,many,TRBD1,TGTGCCAGCAGCCCCTCGACAGGGGTGAACACTGAAGCTTTCTTT,CASSPSTGVNTEAFF
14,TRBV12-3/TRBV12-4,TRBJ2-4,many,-,TGTGCCAGCAAGGGCAGAAGGGCCAAAAACATTCAGTACTTC,CASKGRRAKNIQYF
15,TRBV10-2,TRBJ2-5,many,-,TGCGCCAGCAGCCCCGGGACTCTCTGTCGGGAGACCCAGTACTTC,CASSPGTLCRETQYF
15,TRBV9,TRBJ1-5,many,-,TGTGCCAGCAGCCTACCGGGGGGGCCCAATCAGCCCCAGCATTTT,CASSLPGGPNQPQHF
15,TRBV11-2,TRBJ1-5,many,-,TGTGCCAGCAGCCAAGGACCGGGTCACAATCAGCCCCAGCATTTT,CASSQGPGHNQPQHF
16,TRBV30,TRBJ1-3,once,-,TGTGCCTGGAGTCGGTATAGCGTTACGTCTGGAAACACCATATATTTT,CAWSRYSVTSGNTIYF
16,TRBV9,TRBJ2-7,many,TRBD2,TGTGCCAGCAGCACGGGACTAGCGGGGGAGCTCTACGAGCAGTACTTC,CASSTGLAGELYEQYF
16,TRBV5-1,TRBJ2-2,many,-,TGCGCCAGCAGCTTTCTTGCAGCGGCGAACACCGGGGAGCTGTTTTTT,CASSFLAAANTGELFF
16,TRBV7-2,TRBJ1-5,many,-,TGTGCCAGCAGCTTAGCGAGCTCAGGGATCGGCCAGCCCCAGCATTTT,CASSLASSGIGQPQHF
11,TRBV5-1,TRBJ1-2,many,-,TGCGCCAGCCAGAGTAACTATGGCTACACCTTC,CASQSNYGYTF
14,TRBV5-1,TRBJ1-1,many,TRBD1,TGCGCCAGCAGCCAAGGGACAGGGTGGACTGAAGCTTTCTTT,CASSQGTGWTEAFF
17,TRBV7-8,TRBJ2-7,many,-,TGTGCCAGCAGCTTAAGGAGAACGGAGGGTAGGCGGAACGAGCAGTACTTC,CASSLRRTEGRRNEQYF
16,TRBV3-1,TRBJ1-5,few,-,TGTGCCAGCAGCCAAGGGGACCGGAGAGGCAATCAGCCCCAGCATTTT,CASSQGDRRGNQPQHF
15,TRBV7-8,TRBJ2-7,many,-,TGTGCCAGCAGCCCCCCCACCAGGGGCTCGTACGAGCAGTACTTC,CASSPPTRGSYEQYF
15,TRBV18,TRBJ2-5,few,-,TGTGCCAGCTCACCACCTACGATGATTAGAGAGACCCAGTACTTC,CASSPPTMIRETQYF
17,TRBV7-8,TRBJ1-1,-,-,TGTGCCAGCAGCGGCCAAGCGGGAACTCGGCAGAACACTGAAGCTTTCTTT,CASSGQAGTRQNTEAFF
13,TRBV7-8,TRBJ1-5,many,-,TGTGCCAGCAGCTACGAGGTGGTTCAGCCCCAGCATTTT,CASSYEVVQPQHF
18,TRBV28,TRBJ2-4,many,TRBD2,TGTGCCAGCAGCCGGACTAGCGGGAGGGCCCGAGCCAAAAACATTCAGTACTTC,CASSRTSGRARAKNIQYF
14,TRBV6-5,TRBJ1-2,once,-,TGTGCCGGCAGTTACGACAGCAACGACTATGGCTACACCTTC,CAGSYDSNDYGYTF
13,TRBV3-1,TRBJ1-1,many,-,TGTGCCAGCAGCCAGACCGGGGGGGCAGACCTGCCTTTT,CASSQTGGADLPF
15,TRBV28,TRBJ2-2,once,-,TGTGCCAGCAGTTTACTGGACACCTCCACCGGGGAGCTGTTTTTT,CASSLLDTSTGELFF
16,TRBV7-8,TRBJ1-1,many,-,TGTGCCAGCAGCCGGGGACGAGGGGAGATGAACACTGAAGCTTTCTTT,CASSRGRGEMNTEAFF
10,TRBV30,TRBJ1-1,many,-,TGTGCAGCGGACAGTACTGAAGCTTTCTTT,CAADSTEAFF
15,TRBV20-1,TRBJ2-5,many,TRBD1,TGCAGTGCTAGAGTCGCCGGGCAGGGGGATACGACCCAGTACTTC,CSARVAGQGDTTQYF
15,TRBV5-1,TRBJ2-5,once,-,TGCGCCAGCAGCCCCCGGGGGGCTCAGCAAGAGGCCCAGTACTTC,CASSPRGAQQEAQYF
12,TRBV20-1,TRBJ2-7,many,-,TGCAGTGCTGGGGGACTTGGGAGGGAGCAGTACTTC,CSAGGLGREQYF
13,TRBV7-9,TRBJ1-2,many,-,TGTGCCAGCACCCTGGGGGCCGGGTATGGCTACACCTTC,CASTLGAGYGYTF